A single sample is the source of the 16 T cell receptor beta chains below, sequenced in a study of blood T cell repertoires in COVID-19. Libraries were prepared by immunoSEQ multiplex PCR; TCRdb keeps only in-frame clonotypes and omits some of them. The sample includes roughly 200,000 clones, approximately 83% seen only once; the top ten take 1.5%. The sequencing input was peripheral blood. These receptors were obtained from a human donor in a cohort sampled during active COVID-19.

The chain has TRBV28 and TRBJ2-7; 11 bases fit TRBD2. The CDR3 contains 14 residues. J was trimmed by 3 bases and V by 7 bases; bases with no gene match: 5. Per the germline V gene, CDR1 is MDHEN and CDR2 is SYDVKM. CDR3: CASTSGTSGYEQYF. The CDR3 DNA is TGTGCCAGCACTTCCGGGACTAGCGGCTACGAGCAGTACTTC.

This clone was observed a single time. The genes are TRBV2 and TRBJ1-5; no definite D call. This CDR3 comprises 13 residues. In germline, CDR1 is SNHLY, CDR2 FYNNEI. Deletions cut 4 bases from V and 6 bases from J, with 10 bases between. The CDR3 nucleotides are TGTGCCAGCAGTGGGAGCCCCAGTCAGCCCCAGCATTTT. Translating it yields CASSGSPSQPQHF.

The rearrangement joins TRBV10-3 to TRBJ1-6; 10 bases fit TRBD1. Trimming at V came to 0 bases and at J to 6 bases, leaving 2 bases not matched to a gene. CDR1 and CDR2 (germline): ENHRY, SYGVKD. The CDR3 runs to 16 residues. DNA of the CDR3: TGTGCCATCAGTGAGTCTTGGACAGGGGGTAATTCACCCCTCCACTTT. Translated: CAISESWTGGNSPLHF.

The rearrangement links TRBV6-5 to TRBJ2-7, with a possible D match to TRBD2 (5 bases). CDR1 and CDR2 from the germline V gene are MNHEY and SVGAGI. V shed 0 bases and J shed 3 bases, with 9 bases lying between them. The CDR3 has 14 amino acids. The DNA of the CDR3 is TGTGCCAGCAGTTACTCTGCGGGCTACTACGAGCAGTACTTC. Translation: CASSYSAGYYEQYF.

Only one count was recorded for this clone. This rearrangement joins TRBV18 to TRBJ1-1, with 7 bases fitting TRBD1. Per germline, CDR1 KGHSH and CDR2 LQKENI. Losses at the gene ends were 7 bases for V and 1 base for J; bases not matched to a gene: 3. The CDR3 consists of 13 residues. The CDR3: CASFRTGNTEAFF. In nucleotides, the CDR3 is TGTGCCAGCTTTAGGACAGGGAACACTGAAGCTTTCTTT.

This clone was seen more than once but under ten times. The genes are TRBV11-2 and TRBJ1-6; 7 positions agree with TRBD1. The ends lost 5 bases at V and 10 bases at J; junction bases unmatched: 8. From germline, CDR1 is SGHAT and CDR2 FQNNGV. The CDR3 has 14 amino acids. The CDR3 here is CASSPRQGGSPLHF. CDR3 bases: TGTGCCAGCAGCCCCCGACAGGGCGGGTCACCCCTCCACTTT.

This clone was picked up one time. J is TRBJ1-4 and V is TRBV7-2; D unclear. The CDR3 is made up of 13 amino acids. V lost 6 bases to trimming and J lost 5 bases, with 10 bases between them. The germline V gene encodes CDR1 SGHTA and CDR2 FQGNSA. The CDR3 region has the DNA TGTGCCAGCAGTCCTATTCCCAATGAAAAACTGTTTTTT. Amino acids: CASSPIPNEKLFF.

The chain combines TRBV7-9 with TRBJ2-5; weak D call: TRBD2 (7 bases). The CDR3 covers 14 residues. V lost 2 bases and J lost 5, with 12 bases in between. The V gene's germline CDR1 is SEHNR and CDR2 FQNEAQ (reference sequence). The CDR3 nucleotides are TGTGCCAGCAGCTTACCGGGGGGCGTGGAGACCCAGTACTTC. Amino acid sequence: CASSLPGGVETQYF.

The CDR3 region is CASSAGTGGKFSPLHF. DNA of the CDR3: TGTGCCAGCAGCGCAGGGACAGGGGGCAAATTTTCACCCCTCCACTTT. The V gene is TRBV9, the J gene TRBJ1-6, with 12 bases identical to TRBD1. This CDR3 has 16 residues. V lost 3 bases and J lost 9; bases outside the gene matches: 7. CDR1 is SGDLS, CDR2 YYNGEE, per germline.

This clone was recorded once. The genes are TRBV9 and TRBJ1-1; TRBD1 agrees at 11 bases. Germline CDR1 is SGDLS and CDR2 is YYNGEE. This CDR3 has 13 residues. With 0 bases clipped from V and 11 bases from J, the junction kept 3 bases outside the gene matches. This CDR3 reads CASSVGDRGVAFF. CDR3 DNA sequence: TGTGCCAGCAGCGTAGGGGACAGGGGGGTGGCTTTCTTT.

V is TRBV5-1 and J is TRBJ2-7, with TRBD1 identical over 7 bases. In germline, CDR1 is SGHRS, CDR2 YFSETQ. The CDR3 runs 15 residues. J was trimmed by 5 bases and V by 4 bases; bases with no gene match: 12. The CDR3 sequence is CASSLPETGSNEQYF. As DNA, the CDR3 is TGCGCCAGCAGCCTACCAGAGACAGGGTCTAACGAGCAGTACTTC.

The chain joins TRBV10-3 to TRBJ2-7; TRBD2 aligns across 9 bases. The CDR3 is 20 residues long. CDR1 and CDR2 (germline): ENHRY, SYGVKD. V was pared by 3 bases and J by 2 bases, with 20 bases of the junction left unmatched. CDR3: CAISDRSGGLVSGSPYEQYF. CDR3 sequence (DNA): TGTGCCATCAGTGATCGGTCTGGGGGGCTAGTTAGCGGGAGCCCCTACGAGCAGTACTTC.

This chain uses TRBV27 with TRBJ1-2, with D unclear. The CDR3 sequence is 14 residues long. Germline V gene sequence: CDR1 MNHEY, CDR2 SMNVEV (reference sequence). Trimming shortened V by 7 bases and J by 4 bases, and 16 bases separated the two germline ends. CDR3 nucleotide sequence: TGTGCCAGCATTCTTTGGGCAGGTTCCTATGGCTACACCTTC. Translating gives CASILWAGSYGYTF.

This rearrangement joins TRBV7-8 to TRBJ2-7; TRBD2 is a possible D gene (7 bases). CDR1 SGHVS and CDR2 FQNEAQ come from the germline V gene. The ends were cut back, 8 bases at V and 5 bases at J, with 13 bases in the middle. This CDR3 has 12 residues. CDR3 DNA: TGTGCCAGCGAGGGGGGGGCCGACGAGCAGTACTTC. This sequence encodes CASEGGADEQYF.

The V call is TRBV28, the J call TRBJ2-7, with D possibly matching TRBD2 (6 bases). V lost 4 bases, J lost 5 bases, and 18 bases lay in between. The CDR3 spans 15 residues. CDR1 and CDR2 (germline): MDHEN, SYDVKM. CDR3 sequence: CASSYSRAGRNEQYF. The CDR3 bases are TGTGCCAGCAGTTATTCACGGGCGGGGAGAAACGAGCAGTACTTC.

V is TRBV6-2 or TRBV6-3 and J is TRBJ2-7, with D tentatively TRBD2 (6 bases). CDR1 MNHEY and CDR2 SVGEGT come from the germline V gene. There are 13 residues in the CDR3. V was pared by 6 bases and J by 4 bases, with 13 bases between. CDR3 coding DNA: TGTGCCAGCAGCCCAGGGACTCCTTACGAGCAGTACTTC. As protein: CASSPGTPYEQYF.